Each of the 5 T cell receptor beta chains below was sequenced from the same sample in a study of blood T cell repertoires in COVID-19. Generated by immunoSEQ multiplex PCR, the TCRdb table keeps only in-frame clones and is missing some. This table has about 61,000 clones, about 86% appearing once. Material: peripheral blood. Every receptor here comes from a human donor in a cohort sampled during active COVID-19.

J is TRBJ2-5 and V is TRBV19; a possible D gene is TRBD1 (6 bases). V lost 3 bases and J lost 0, with 8 bases in between. CDR3 length: 14 residues. Per the germline V gene, CDR1 is LNHDA and CDR2 is SQIVND (reference sequence). The CDR3 here is CASSITGYQETQYF. The CDR3 DNA follows: TGTGCCAGTAGTATTACAGGGTACCAAGAGACCCAGTACTTC. Together with reference TRBV19 and TRBJ2-5, the CDR3 gives the full variable domain: DGGITQSPKYLFRKEGQNVTLSCEQNLNHDAMYWYRQDPGQGLRLIYYSQIVNDFQKGDIAEGYSVSREKKESFPLTVTSAQKNPTAFYLCASSITGYQETQYFGPGTRLLVL.

The chain employs TRBV13 and TRBJ2-4, with a weak D call TRBD1 (6 bases). Trimming stripped 5 bases from V and 0 bases from J, with 35 bases between. Germline V gene data show CDR1 as PRHDT and CDR2 as FYEKMQ (reference sequence). The CDR3 loop spans 23 amino acids. In nucleotides, the CDR3 is TGTGCCAGCAGCAGAAGCCGGGACAAGGCCGTGTCCACCGAGACCCTAGCCAAAAACATTCAGTACTTC. This encodes CASSRSRDKAVSTETLAKNIQYF.

This sequence joins TRBV3-1 (or the pseudogene TRBV3-2) and TRBJ2-3; the match to TRBD1 covers 8 bases. V was pared by 4 bases and J by 6 bases, with 3 bases of the junction left unmatched. This CDR3 spans 13 amino acids. Looked up from germline, CDR1 is LGHDT and CDR2 is YNNKEL (reference sequence). CDR3 sequence (DNA): TGTGCCAGCAGCCCGACAGGGGTTGATACGCAGTATTTT. As protein: CASSPTGVDTQYF.

The rearrangement links TRBV4-3 to TRBJ2-3, with 10 bases fitting TRBD2. After removal of 0 bases from V and 5 bases from J, the junction contained 8 bases not matched to a gene. Germline V gene data show CDR1 as LGHNA and CDR2 as YSLEER. The CDR3 contains 17 residues. The CDR3 sequence is CASSQDPLAGDRDTQYF. Here the CDR3 DNA reads TGCGCCAGCAGCCAAGATCCCCTAGCGGGAGATAGAGATACGCAGTATTTT.

This clone appeared a single time. This sequence joins TRBV28 and TRBJ2-5; the match to TRBD2 covers 14 bases. This CDR3 spans 15 amino acids. V lost 3 bases to trimming and J lost 9 bases; unmatched junction nucleotides: 6. Germline V gene lookup returns CDR1 MDHEN and CDR2 SYDVKM. CDR3 DNA sequence: TGTGCCAGCAGTTTCATGGGACTAGCGGGAGCGGCCCAGTACTTC. Its protein product is CASSFMGLAGAAQYF.